This T cell receptor (beta chain) was sequenced during a study of cytomegalovirus exposure and HLA in healthy donors. Assay used: immunoSEQ multiplex PCR; TCRdb lists only in-frame clones, some missing. The sample contains fewer than 200,000 clones, 86% of which appear only once. Per germline, CDR1 SGHDN and CDR2 FVKESK. V shed 2 bases, J shed 9 bases, and the junction held 3 bases outside the gene matches. The CDR3 has 15 residues. The sequencing input was PBMCs. This TCR was recovered from a woman aged 30 to 39 in good health and CMV-seronegative. The rearrangement uses TRBV14 and TRBJ2-1; 14 bases are a match to TRBD2. This CDR3 reads CASSQRTSGRSEQFF. CDR3 nucleotide sequence: TGTGCCAGCAGCCAAAGGACTAGCGGGAGGAGTGAGCAGTTCTTC.